This TCR beta chain stems from a study of cytomegalovirus exposure and HLA in healthy donors. This PCR relied on a set of 60 Vbeta primers and 13 Jbeta primers. Data came from immunoSEQ multiplex PCR; TCRdb stores just in-frame clones and leaves some out. The sample contains around 110,000 clones, 50% to 70% of which appear only once. As regards this clone: Its antigen is still unknown.

Study-wide findings and caveats: V- and J-gene trimming in TCR beta was tied to a missense DCLRE1C variant by an analysis performed later.

CDR1 is LGHNA, CDR2 YNFKEQ, per germline. There are 19 residues in the CDR3. The V and J ends lost 0 bases and 1 base, in that order; junction bases with no gene match: 13. The receptor's source is a woman in her forties in good health and CMV-seropositive. The chain carries TRBV4-2 and TRBJ1-1; TRBD1 aligns across 8 bases. Source material: PBMCs. CDR3 DNA sequence: TGTGCCAGCAGCCAAGATGGTCGAAGGACAGGGTCCACGAACACTGAAGCTTTCTTT. Translated: CASSQDGRRTGSTNTEAFF.